This T cell receptor (beta chain) is drawn from a study of T cells in localized non-small cell lung cancer. Study-wide points: Only one tumor region was sequenced, so heterogeneity remains possible. Median detection of top 100 tumor clones in adjacent lung was under 75 clones. Among the tissues sampled, uninvolved adjacent lung had the highest T cell clonality, above tumor.

Concerning this clone itself: Its cognate antigen is unknown.

Between the trimmed V and J ends, which lost 5 bases and 6 bases, there was a span of 10 bases. The CDR3 sequence is 13 residues long. Germline values: CDR1 MNHGY, CDR2 SAAAGT. Atypia-free lung next to the tumor was sampled at least 2 cm from its margin. Clones were sequenced by immunoSEQ multiplex PCR, and TCRdb holds only the in-frame ones, with some missing. The sample has around 1,800 clones, about 20% seen once. The chain couples TRBV6-8 to TRBJ2-2, with D unresolved. This sample comprised normal lung tissue next to the tumor, obtained before any cancer treatment. This TCR was sampled from a man between 40 and 69 years old with stage I lung adenocarcinoma. CDR3 residues: CASSVVPAGELFF. For the CDR3, the DNA is TGTGCCAGCAGTGTGGTCCCAGCCGGGGAGCTGTTTTTT.